Below, one T cell receptor beta chain is given with its context. The CDR3 consists of 15 residues. V was pared by 9 bases and J by 5 bases, with 9 bases of the junction left unmatched. Germline V gene lookup returns CDR1 LNHDA and CDR2 SQIVND (reference sequence). The data were taken from a study of cytotoxic CD8 clonotypes in ibrutinib-treated CLL. Across the study: For this cohort, patients were about a dozen relapsed/refractory and about 14 treatment-naive, while fewer than 18 were IGHV unmutated.

The table came from immunoSEQ multiplex PCR; TCRdb's copy has only in-frame clones and leaves some out. The table shows 50,000 to 70,000 clones, with 54% occurring only once. The V and J genes are TRBV19 and TRBJ2-1; 11 bases line up with TRBD2. Sample: PBMCs, taken at disease progression, from a patient treated with ibrutinib. This sequence originates from a human donor with chronic lymphocytic leukemia. In DNA, the CDR3 is TGTGCCAGCCGAGAAATAGCGGGGGGGGACAATGAGCAGTTCTTC. Its translation is CASREIAGGDNEQFF.